This T cell receptor (beta chain) was profiled in a study of blood T cell repertoires in COVID-19. Study-wide background: Samples came from the United States, Italy and Spain, spanning acute and convalescent COVID-19.

Germline V gene lookup returns CDR1 SGHRS and CDR2 YFSETQ. The J segment lost 6 bases and the V segment lost 3 bases, leaving 11 bases of the junction unmatched. This CDR3 is built from 15 residues. The data were produced by immunoSEQ multiplex PCR, yet TCRdb's version contains in-frame clones alone and is incomplete. The repertoire has about 410,000 clones, more than 80% of them found once; the top ten carry 1.4% to 1.5%. Sequencing was performed on peripheral blood. This chain links TRBV5-1 with TRBJ1-2; 7 nucleotides align to TRBD1. The sequence was obtained from a woman aged 25-40 years with active or convalescent COVID-19. The chain's CDR3 is CASSWERQGMDGYTF. As DNA, the CDR3 is TGCGCCAGCAGCTGGGAAAGACAGGGAATGGATGGCTACACCTTC.